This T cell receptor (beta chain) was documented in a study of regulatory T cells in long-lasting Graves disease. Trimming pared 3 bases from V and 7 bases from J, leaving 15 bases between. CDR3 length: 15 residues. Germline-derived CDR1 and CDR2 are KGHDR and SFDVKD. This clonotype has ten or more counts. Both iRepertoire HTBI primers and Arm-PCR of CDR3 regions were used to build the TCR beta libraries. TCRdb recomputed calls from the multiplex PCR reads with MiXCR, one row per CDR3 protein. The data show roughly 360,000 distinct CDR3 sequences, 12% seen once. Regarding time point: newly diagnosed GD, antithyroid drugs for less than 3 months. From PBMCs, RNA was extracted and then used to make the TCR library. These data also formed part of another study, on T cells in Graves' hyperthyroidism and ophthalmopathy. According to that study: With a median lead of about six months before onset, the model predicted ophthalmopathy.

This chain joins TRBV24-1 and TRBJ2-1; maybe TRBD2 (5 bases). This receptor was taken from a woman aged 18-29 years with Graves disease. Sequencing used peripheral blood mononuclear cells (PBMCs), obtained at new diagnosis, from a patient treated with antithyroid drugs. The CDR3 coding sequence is TGTGCCACCAGTGATCCTTCACTAGAGAGGAATGAGCAGTTCTTC. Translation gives CATSDPSLERNEQFF.